Following are 18 T cell receptor beta chains from one sample sequenced in a study of T cell responses to AZD1222 COVID-19 vaccine (dated by TCRdb to about 2021). The library came from the immunoSEQ multiplex PCR assay. What TCRdb holds here is the immuneACCESS table cut down to in-frame rearrangements. Part of the clones is not present; checked against another copy, under half of the missing clones reflect an unresolved V gene, and the others are unexplained. This sample lists 100,000 to 150,000 clones; 85% to 95% were detected once. 1.7% of the sample belongs to the ten largest clones. The time point label corresponds to: baseline before first vaccination. Source: peripheral blood, taken on day 0 of AZD1222 vaccination. The receptors here all came from an adult in good health.

This chain joins TRBV11-3 and TRBJ1-1; D not resolved. The CDR3 has 13 amino acids. Germline V CDR1 and CDR2: SGHNT, YENEEA. The germline V and J ends were trimmed by 3 bases and 7 bases, with 12 bases remaining between them. The CDR3 sequence is CASSFSRAGEAFF. DNA for the CDR3: TGTGCCAGCAGCTTTAGTCGGGCGGGTGAAGCTTTCTTT.

CDR3 nucleotides: TGCGCCAGCAGCTGGGGCGACAGGGCGGTGAACACTGAAGCTTTCTTT. Its protein product is CASSWGDRAVNTEAFF. V is TRBV5-1 and J is TRBJ1-1; 7 bases align to TRBD1. The germline CDR1 and CDR2 sequences are SGHRS and YFSETQ. CDR3 size: 16 residues. V shed 3 bases, J shed 0 bases, and the junction held 8 bases outside the gene matches.

The chain recombines TRBV3-1 (or the pseudogene TRBV3-2) with TRBJ1-2; 7 bases map to TRBD1. Germline-derived CDR1 and CDR2 are LGHDT and YNNKEL (reference sequence). V lost 0 bases and J lost 8; bases outside the gene matches: 6. The length of the CDR3 is 14 residues. CDR3 sequence (DNA): TGTGCCAGCAGCCAAGATGAGGGGGCGTGGGGCTACACCTTC. Translated, it gives CASSQDEGAWGYTF.

This sequence joins TRBV5-1 and TRBJ2-7; 9 bases map to TRBD1. The V gene end was trimmed by 4 bases and the J gene end by 7 bases; junction bases not matched to a gene: 12. CDR1 and CDR2 (germline): SGHRS, YFSETQ. The CDR3 sequence is 15 residues long. CDR3 DNA: TGCGCCAGCAGCCCTCCTTGGACAGGGGCGCGAGAGCAGTACTTC. It specifies CASSPPWTGAREQYF.

The chain uses TRBV19 and TRBJ1-3; no clear D gene. The CDR3 loop spans 14 amino acids. CDR1 and CDR2 from the germline V gene are LNHDA and SQIVND (reference sequence). Trimming removed 7 bases from V and 0 bases from J, with 10 bases in between. The CDR3 sequence: CASKVGVSGNTIYF. In nucleotides, the CDR3 is TGTGCCAGTAAAGTGGGAGTCTCTGGAAACACCATATATTTT.

The CDR3 nucleotides are TGTGCCAGCAGTTATCAGTCAGGGGGTGGTCAGCCCCAGCATTTT. This sequence encodes CASSYQSGGGQPQHF. This sequence joins TRBV6-5 and TRBJ1-5; 7 positions match TRBD1. V shed 3 bases, J shed 6 bases, and the junction held 8 bases outside the gene matches. The CDR3 spans 15 residues. The germline CDR1 and CDR2 sequences are MNHEY and SVGAGI.

This clone was picked up a small number of times. The CDR3 loop reads CASSQTEYTGELFF. The CDR3 DNA follows: TGCGCCAGCAGCCAGACAGAGTACACCGGGGAGCTGTTTTTT. This chain joins TRBV4-3 and TRBJ2-2; D is possibly TRBD1 (5 bases). Germline lookup yields CDR1 LGHNA and CDR2 YSLEER. The CDR3 is 14 amino acids. Between the trimmed V and J ends, which lost 3 bases and 3 bases, there was a span of 8 bases.

The rearrangement links TRBV30 to TRBJ1-1; tentatively, D is TRBD1 (5 bases). The CDR3 contains 14 residues. Trimming pared 1 base from V and 6 bases from J, leaving 15 bases between. Germline V CDR1 and CDR2: GTSNPN, SVGIG (reference sequence). The CDR3 DNA sequence: TGTGCCTGGAGTGACAGGAGGTTTCGTGCTGAAGCTTTCTTT. Translating it yields CAWSDRRFRAEAFF.

The chain recombines TRBV12-3 or TRBV12-4 with TRBJ2-3; D remains ambiguous. The CDR3 contains 13 residues. Trimming cost V 6 bases and J 0 bases, with 7 bases left between them. This CDR3 reads CASRPGSTDTQYF. DNA of the CDR3: TGTGCCAGCAGACCCGGGAGCACAGATACGCAGTATTTT.

This chain connects TRBV15 to TRBJ1-4; 8 nucleotides agree with TRBD1. Germline trimming cut 5 bases from V and 7 bases from J; bases unmatched to any gene: 9. Germline values: CDR1 LNHNV, CDR2 YYDKDF (reference sequence). CDR3 length: 15 amino acids. DNA of the CDR3: TGTGCCACCAGCCCTAGGACAGGGATAGTTGAAAAACTGTTTTTT. Its translation is CATSPRTGIVEKLFF.

V is TRBV30 and J is TRBJ1-6; TRBD1 agrees at 7 bases. The CDR3 totals 14 residues. The V gene end was trimmed by 2 bases and the J gene end by 5 bases; junction bases not matched to a gene: 3. The V gene's germline CDR1 is GTSNPN and CDR2 SVGIG (reference sequence). This CDR3 is CAWSRDSNNSPLHF. The DNA for the CDR3 is TGTGCCTGGAGTCGGGACAGCAATAATTCACCCCTCCACTTT.

The CDR3, as DNA: TGTGCCAGCAGTGAATACGCGGACAGCTACACTGAAGCTTTCTTT. This translates into CASSEYADSYTEAFF. This chain links TRBV25-1 with TRBJ1-1; TRBD1 might be the D (6 bases). Germline V gene lookup returns CDR1 MGHDK and CDR2 SYGVNS. The CDR3 loop spans 15 amino acids. V was trimmed by 0 bases and J by 3 bases, leaving 11 bases between them.

CDR3 nucleotide sequence: TGTGCCACCGTCGGGGGGCGGGGGGCTAATGAAAAACTGTTTTTT. Its protein is CATVGGRGANEKLFF. The chain carries TRBV24-1 and TRBJ1-4; D may be TRBD1 (6 bases). The CDR3 is 15 amino acids. CDR1 and CDR2 from the germline V gene are KGHDR and SFDVKD. Trimming pared 9 bases from V and 3 bases from J, leaving 16 bases between.

The chain employs TRBV27 and TRBJ1-6; no firm D call. The CDR3 runs to 16 residues. Germline values: CDR1 MNHEY, CDR2 SMNVEV (reference sequence). Trimming removed 6 bases at V and 0 bases at J, with 12 bases between. This chain's CDR3 is CASRDGASSYNSPLHF. CDR3 bases: TGTGCCAGCAGGGACGGCGCAAGCTCCTATAATTCACCCCTCCACTTT.

V usage is TRBV9 and J usage is TRBJ2-3, with TRBD2 matching over 11 bases. The ends lost 0 bases at V and 4 bases at J; junction bases unmatched: 4. CDR1 and CDR2 (germline): SGDLS, YYNGEE. The CDR3 extends over 16 amino acids. The CDR3 DNA follows: TGTGCCAGCAGCGTAGGCCTAGCGGGAGGCTCAGATACGCAGTATTTT. Its protein is CASSVGLAGGSDTQYF.

This chain uses TRBV3-1 (or the pseudogene TRBV3-2) with TRBJ1-6; 8 positions agree with TRBD1. CDR3 size: 14 residues. The V gene's germline CDR1 is LGHDT and CDR2 YNNKEL (reference sequence). With 4 bases clipped from V and 10 bases from J, the junction kept 6 bases outside the gene matches. CDR3 amino acids: CASSPGQGESPLHF. DNA for the CDR3: TGTGCCAGCAGCCCAGGACAGGGAGAGTCACCCCTCCACTTT.

This rearrangement joins TRBV18 to TRBJ1-5, with D possibly TRBD1 on 5 matching bases. The CDR3 consists of 14 residues. The germline V gene encodes CDR1 KGHSH and CDR2 LQKENI. The ends were cut back, 3 bases at V and 8 bases at J, with 14 bases in the middle. CDR3 protein: CASSPSTVAEPQHF. In DNA form, the CDR3 reads TGTGCCAGCTCACCCTCGACAGTGGCAGAGCCCCAGCATTTT.

The chain carries TRBV7-8 and TRBJ1-1, with TRBD1 matching over 9 bases. The J segment lost 5 bases and the V segment lost 3 bases, leaving 7 bases of the junction unmatched. This CDR3 has 15 residues. Germline CDR1 is SGHVS and CDR2 is FQNEAQ. CDR3 protein: CASSFPRDRETEAFF. The CDR3 nucleotides are TGTGCCAGCAGCTTCCCCCGGGACAGGGAAACTGAAGCTTTCTTT.